The clone carrying this T cell receptor beta chain was found a few times. No antigen is known for it. Assay used: immunoSEQ multiplex PCR; TCRdb lists only in-frame clones, some missing. Altogether 150,000 to 200,000 clones are present, more than 70% being singletons, with the ten largest covering more than 1.2%. The entry originates in a study of cytomegalovirus exposure and HLA in healthy donors. Whole-study results and caveats: In the approximately 120 validation repertoires, a later analysis found that first-cohort TCR clusters tended to co-occur. A list of roughly 160 TCR beta chains associated with cytomegalovirus was given.

Germline loops: CDR1 KGHSH, CDR2 LQKENI. Trimming pared 2 bases from V and 4 bases from J, leaving 12 bases between. The CDR3 contains 14 residues. The rearrangement links TRBV18 to TRBJ2-7; D is uncertain. The sequence was obtained from a woman between 18 and 29 years old in good health and CMV-seronegative. The sample taken for sequencing was PBMCs. The CDR3 DNA is TGTGCCAGCTCACCAAACGGAGTCGGGTACGAGCAGTACTTC. This sequence encodes CASSPNGVGYEQYF.